This T cell receptor beta chain comes out of a study of blood T cells in healthy people across ages. Primers used in a second PCR of about 6 to 12 cycles were a sample-barcoded 5' primer and a J-beta primer mix. Each cDNA molecule, via a template-switch adaptor with 12 random nucleotides, was tagged. A minimum of 3 million CDR3-containing paired-end reads was obtained for each sample. TCRdb recomputed calls from the 5' RACE reads with MiXCR, one row per CDR3 protein. This table has approximately 730,000 distinct CDR3 sequences, about 40% appearing once. There are a few counts of this clonotype. Its antigen is still unknown. Drawing of peripheral blood yielded roughly 9.8 milliliters from each donor. Findings of the study overall: Bulk PBMC profiling left naive and antigen-experienced comparisons inconclusive.

Sequenced material: blood. The TCR was taken from a woman between 55 and 75 years old in good health.

As DNA, the CDR3 is TGCGCCAGTTTCCAAGGGGCTGGGACTGAAGCTTTCTTT. This gives the protein CASFQGAGTEAFF. The V gene is TRBV5-1, the J gene TRBJ1-1; the D gene is possibly TRBD1 (5 bases). V lost 8 bases to trimming and J lost 5 bases, with 16 bases between them. CDR1 is SGHRS, CDR2 YFSETQ, per germline. The CDR3 totals 13 residues.